The source of this T cell receptor beta chain is a study of regulatory T cells in long-lasting Graves disease (dated by TCRdb to the early 2020s). At the level of the whole study: Persistent Graves' disease was defined as persistently positive TSH receptor autoantibodies together with antithyroid drug treatment for over 5 years. Persistent Graves' disease patients were compared with newly diagnosed Graves' disease patients by peripheral blood TCR sequencing and RNA sequencing. The study was conducted in China and was registered as a clinical trial. A total of about 35 samples underwent TCR sequencing, from about 13 patients with persistent Graves' disease and about 20 patients with newly diagnosed Graves' disease. Persistent Graves' disease patients in the clinical cohort had taken antithyroid drugs for approximately 9.5 years on average.

There are 13 amino acids in the CDR3, from cysteine to phenylalanine inclusive. Only the CDR3 DNA is retained, 39 bases long and in frame from the first base. V is cut by 3 bases and J by 11 bases, and the space between the germline ends is 16 bases. CDR1 and CDR2 were assigned from the germline V gene as KGHSH and LQKENI. The sample's time point, from its label and the paper: persistent/refractory GD, antithyroid drugs over 5 years with positive TRAb. For both TCR sequencing and RNA sequencing, RNA was extracted from PBMCs using TRIzol. Graves' disease was diagnosed according to American Thyroid Association guidelines. Patients for the study were recruited at an endocrinology department in Xi'an, China. From each patient, approximately 10 milliliters of peripheral blood was collected into an EDTA anticoagulant tube. Ficoll Paque Plus density gradient separation was used to isolate PBMCs, and no further T cell sorting was done. RNA quality was checked with an Agilent 2100 Bioanalyzer and agarose gel, and concentration with a NanoDrop 2000.

On this clonotype itself: What antigen it recognizes has not been identified. Being one base from a much bigger clone, this may be a read error.

Receptor amplification or capture employed multiplex PCR. Data came from an Illumina HiSeq 4000. To build TCR beta libraries, CDR3 regions were amplified by Arm-PCR using iRepertoire HTBI primers. Before sequencing, the PCR products underwent gel purification. The source study handled its data this way. Gene usage analysis of CDR3 amino acid clonotypes relied on the roughly 60 TRBV and about 13 TRBJ segments identified across samples. COPE and FqMerger were used to merge the filtered high-quality paired reads into contigs. Contigs were aligned with BLAST to IMGT TRBV, TRBD and TRBJ reference genes, and CDR3 was defined per IMGT. Highly expanded clones were defined as clonotypes with a frequency above 0.1%. Shannon entropy served as the measure of repertoire diversity, while the Gini coefficient captured V-J evenness. A clonotype found in more than one individual was treated as public. TCRdb reworked the public reads: Q25 trimming with fastp, MiXCR clone assembly, productive beta chains retained. Rows merge per CDR3 protein into single entries with the most common DNA and genes. The V and J calls come from TCRdb's annotation, not from the publication. Here the sample has 400,000 to 500,000 distinct CDR3 sequences; 20% to 25% occur a single time. Around an eighth of the sample is in the top ten clones.

Overall study results and their limits: Persistent disease showed preferential use of TRBV28, TRBJ1-2 and TRBJ2-5, whereas newly diagnosed disease favored TRBV20-1 and TRBJ2-1. Because the primary lesion, thyroid tissue, could not be accessed, the study looked at peripheral blood alone. Only the TCR beta chain was sequenced and analyzed. Persistent patients shared more public clonotypes among themselves (2,741) than newly diagnosed patients did (over 900). Compared with newly diagnosed patients, persistent Graves' disease patients had lower TCR Shannon entropy and fewer highly expanded clones, which suggests clonal expansion. As a limitation, the authors acknowledged that the small sample size may reduce accuracy.

The sequence was collected from a female donor with Graves disease. The specimen was peripheral blood mononuclear cells (PBMCs), collected when the disease was refractory, from a patient treated with antithyroid drugs. This chain is built from TRBV18 and TRBJ1-1; no D segment can be confidently identified. In nucleotide form, the sequence is TGTGCCAGCTCACCGTGGGCCAACGAGAGGGCTTTCTTT. The translation is CASSPWANERAFF.